Presented here are 8 T cell receptor beta chains from one specimen sequenced in a study of memory CD4+ T cells and cytomegalovirus serostatus. The sort gate was single viable CD3+CD4+CD8-CD45RO+ cells for memory CD4+ T cells. The assay was immunoSEQ multiplex PCR, and TCRdb's table has in-frame clones only and misses some. The sample contains about 25,000 clones, over 70% of which appear only once. The sequencing input was memory CD4+ T cells from blood. All receptors come from an adult in good health and CMV-seronegative.

The gene calls are TRBV2 and TRBJ1-3, with 8 bases lining up with TRBD1. CDR1 SNHLY and CDR2 FYNNEI come from the germline V gene. CDR3 length: 14 residues. Trimming removed 6 bases from V and 2 bases from J; junction bases left unmatched: 3. The CDR3 nucleotides are TGTGCCAGCAGCCAGGACAGGGCTGGAAACACCATATATTTT. Protein product: CASSQDRAGNTIYF.

This chain uses TRBV28 with TRBJ2-5; tentatively, D is TRBD2 (5 bases). This CDR3 is 15 amino acids long. Germline CDR1 reads MDHEN; CDR2 reads SYDVKM. V was shortened by 4 bases and J by 5 bases, with 17 bases between the two germline ends. The CDR3 loop reads CASSSPRRRGETQYF. The CDR3 coding sequence is TGTGCCAGCAGTTCTCCCCGGCGTAGAGGGGAGACCCAGTACTTC.

This clone was seen just once. The chain joins TRBV7-8 to TRBJ1-4; 9 bases agree with TRBD1. The V gene end was trimmed by 5 bases and the J gene end by 7 bases; junction bases not matched to a gene: 8. The CDR3 consists of 15 residues. Germline V gene data show CDR1 as SGHVS and CDR2 as FQNEAQ. CDR3 in amino acids: CASSLPGQGREKLFF. The CDR3 nucleotides are TGTGCCAGCAGCCTACCGGGACAGGGCCGTGAAAAACTGTTTTTT.

The chain links TRBV21-1 to TRBJ1-2. TRBV21-1 has pseudogene status. The CDR3 loop spans 17 amino acids. The CDR3 region is CASNPVADGEPHYGYTF. The CDR3 bases are TGTGCCAGCAACCCGGTTGCCGACGGCGAACCTCACTATGGCTACACCTTC.

The sample holds one count of this clone. This chain connects TRBV6-5 to TRBJ1-2; possibly TRBD1 for D (6 bases). Germline CDR1 is MNHEY and CDR2 is SVGAGI. V lost 0 bases and J 8 bases, leaving 13 bases between the germline ends. CDR3 length: 14 residues. CDR3 protein: CASSYSRGGRGYTF. The CDR3 DNA reads TGTGCCAGCAGTTACTCTCGGGGGGGCAGAGGCTACACCTTC.

The rearrangement links TRBV6-5 to TRBJ2-5, with 11 bases that match TRBD1. Germline assignment: CDR1 MNHEY and CDR2 SVGAGI. The CDR3 consists of 15 residues. The J segment lost 4 bases and the V segment lost 5 bases, leaving 6 bases of the junction unmatched. CDR3 sequence reads: CASSARTGGLETQYF. CDR3 sequence (DNA): TGTGCCAGCAGTGCAAGGACAGGGGGCTTAGAGACCCAGTACTTC.

V gene TRBV5-6 combines with J gene TRBJ2-2, with a possible D match to TRBD2 (6 bases). The CDR3 spans 16 residues. CDR1 SGHDT and CDR2 YYEEEE come from the germline V gene. V was clipped by 5 bases and J by 5 bases, with 19 bases between them. CDR3 sequence (DNA): TGTGCCAGCAGGCTTCGTTGGAGGGAGGCGACCGGGGAGCTGTTTTTT. Translated, it gives CASRLRWREATGELFF. Drawing the rest from reference TRBV5-6 and TRBJ2-2, the complete variable domain is DAGVTQSPTHLIKTRGQQVTLRCSPKSGHDTVSWYQQALGQGPQFIFQYYEEEERQRGNFPDRFSGHQFPNYSSELNVNALLLGDSALYLCASRLRWREATGELFFGEGSRLTVL.

The rearrangement uses TRBV27 and TRBJ1-4; tentatively, D is TRBD1 (5 bases). The CDR3 spans 13 residues. CDR1 and CDR2 (germline): MNHEY, SMNVEV (reference sequence). V lost 5 bases and J lost 7, with 11 bases in between. CDR3: CASSPSQGEKLFF. Written as DNA, the CDR3 is TGTGCCAGCAGTCCTTCCCAGGGTGAAAAACTGTTTTTT.